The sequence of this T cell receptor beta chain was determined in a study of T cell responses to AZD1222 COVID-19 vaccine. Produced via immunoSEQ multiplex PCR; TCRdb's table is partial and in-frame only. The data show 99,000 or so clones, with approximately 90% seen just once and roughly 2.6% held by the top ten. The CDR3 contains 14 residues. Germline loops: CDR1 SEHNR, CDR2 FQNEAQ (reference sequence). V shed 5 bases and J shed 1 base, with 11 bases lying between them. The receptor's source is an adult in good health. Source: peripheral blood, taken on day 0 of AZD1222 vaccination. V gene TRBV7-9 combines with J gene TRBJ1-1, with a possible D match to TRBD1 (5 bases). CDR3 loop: CASSPREENTEAFF. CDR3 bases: TGTGCCAGCAGCCCCAGGGAGGAGAACACTGAAGCTTTCTTT.